The sequence of this TCR beta chain was determined in a study of shared T cell receptors in the human thymus. This CDR3 has 15 amino acids. The protocol was immunoSEQ multiplex PCR, while the TCRdb copy is restricted to in-frame clones and leaves out a portion. The sample consists of some 640,000 clones, around 87% of them appearing once. Another study also made use of these data, one on human thymus T cells. As that report states: Resections from corrective heart surgery provided thymus tissue. There appeared to be biased usage of V and J genes in thymic and blood repertoires. Unrelated people showed highly overlapping thymic repertoires, related research reported.

This TCR derives from a boy under three years old with a congenital heart defect. The sequencing input was thymocytes. V is TRBV21-1 and J is TRBJ1-5; the table's D call TRBD1 went unverified against the DNA. TRBV21-1 is reported as a pseudogene. CDR3 DNA sequence: TGTGCCAGCAGCAAACAGGCTCATTGCAATCAGCCCCAGCATTTT. This encodes CASSKQAHCNQPQHF.